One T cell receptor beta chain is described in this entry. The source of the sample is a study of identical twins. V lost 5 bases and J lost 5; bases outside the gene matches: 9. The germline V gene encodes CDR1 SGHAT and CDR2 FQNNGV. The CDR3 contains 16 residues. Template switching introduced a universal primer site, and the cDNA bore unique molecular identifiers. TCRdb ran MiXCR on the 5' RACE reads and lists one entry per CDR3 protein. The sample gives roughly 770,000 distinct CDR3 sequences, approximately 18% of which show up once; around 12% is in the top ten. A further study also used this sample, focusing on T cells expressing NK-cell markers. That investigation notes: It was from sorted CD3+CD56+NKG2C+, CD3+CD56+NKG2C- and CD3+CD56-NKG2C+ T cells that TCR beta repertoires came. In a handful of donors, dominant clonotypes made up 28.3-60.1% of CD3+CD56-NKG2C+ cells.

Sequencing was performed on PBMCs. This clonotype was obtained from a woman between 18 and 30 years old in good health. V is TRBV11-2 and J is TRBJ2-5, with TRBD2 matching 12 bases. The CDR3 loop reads CASSQVTSGSSETQYF. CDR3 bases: TGTGCCAGCAGCCAGGTGACTAGCGGGAGTTCCGAGACCCAGTACTTC. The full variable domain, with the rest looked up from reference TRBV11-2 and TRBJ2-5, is EAGVAQSPRYKIIEKRQSVAFWCNPISGHATLYWYQQILGQGPKLLIQFQNNGVVDDSQLPKDRFSAERLKGVDSTLKIQPAKLEDSAVYLCASSQVTSGSSETQYFGPGTRLLVL.